This T cell receptor (beta chain) was identified in a study of T cell responses to AZD1222 COVID-19 vaccine. Regarding the study as a whole: Spike-wide vaccine-associated CD4 TCRs dominated at 160-218 and 743-854. Per reports, nearly half of all spike-specific TCRs target regions that are unmutated in variants. There were repertoire samples only from the period after the peak T cell response.

To note about this clone: No antigen is known for it.

The germline gives CDR1 KGHDR, CDR2 SFDVKD. V dropped 5 bases and J dropped 5 bases, with 11 bases sitting between them. The CDR3 is made up of 14 amino acids. The assay was immunoSEQ multiplex PCR, and TCRdb's table has in-frame clones only and misses some. Of more than 85,000 clones listed, approximately 83% were seen once; the top ten hold approximately 8%. The chain recombines TRBV24-1 with TRBJ2-2, with D perhaps TRBD1 or TRBD2 (5 bases each). The sample consisted of peripheral blood, taken on day 0 of AZD1222 vaccination. The clonotype comes from an adult in good health. The CDR3 loop is CATSGGTGTGELFF. As DNA, the CDR3 is TGTGCCACCAGTGGGGGCACGGGGACCGGGGAGCTGTTTTTT.